This T cell receptor (beta chain) was sequenced during a study of breast tumors, draining lymph nodes, adjacent tissues. V dropped 5 bases and J dropped 0 bases, with 11 bases sitting between them. Germline V CDR1 and CDR2: SNHLY, FYNNEI. There are 16 residues in the CDR3. TCRdb reanalysed the multiplex PCR reads using MiXCR and keeps one entry per CDR3 protein. The sample records around 14,000 distinct CDR3 sequences, 45% to 70% being singletons. V is TRBV2 and J is TRBJ1-6; perhaps TRBD1 as D (6 bases). Material: tumor-adjacent breast tissue. This TCR was sampled from a female donor with breast cancer. Some clones in this sample may be carry-over from other donors' samples. CDR3 region: CASSFRGPSYNSPLHF. The CDR3 bases are TGTGCCAGCAGTTTCAGGGGACCCTCCTATAATTCACCCCTCCACTTT.